These 26 T cell receptor beta chains originate from one sample sequenced in a study of T cells in women clearing cervical HPV infection. Here immunoSEQ multiplex PCR was the method, and the copy in TCRdb shows in-frame clones only, minus some. This table holds around 28,000 clones. Sequenced input: blood buffy coat. Receptors were obtained from a woman aged 18-69 years with a cervical HPV16 infection that either progressed to CIN3+ or cleared (not recorded which).

The CDR3 reads CSVHGGAEQFF. The part of the CDR3 DNA that was read is TGCAGCGTTCATGGGGGGGCTGAG. The rearrangement uses TRBV29-1 and TRBJ2-1, with D possibly being TRBD2 (7 bases). Read sequence stops 3 residues before the CDR3 end, and the germline J gene provides the missing end. The CDR3 spans 11 residues. Germline loops: CDR1 SQVTM, CDR2 ANQGSEA. V was clipped by 5 bases and J by 9 bases, with 11 bases between them.

Of note for this clone: Sequencing ends 3 residues short of the CDR3 end; the germline J gene provides the rest. The V and J genes are TRBV5-6 and TRBJ1-5; TRBD1 aligns across 9 bases. V dropped 4 bases and J dropped 7; count of bases not matched to a gene: 9. The CDR3 has 15 residues. Germline CDR1 SGHDT, CDR2 YYEEEE. CDR3 DNA, as far as it was read: TGTGCCAGCAGCACCGGGACAGGGAGGAGGCAGCCC. This gives the protein CASSTGTGRRQP. Given in full, the CDR3 is CASSTGTGRRQPQHF.

Details on this clone: The CDR3 end lies 3 residues beyond the end of the read and is filled in from the germline J gene. The rearrangement uses TRBV19 and TRBJ2-1; 8 bases are a match to TRBD1. The ends lost 5 bases at V and 3 bases at J; junction bases unmatched: 3. The CDR3 contains 14 residues. Germline V gene data show CDR1 as LNHDA and CDR2 as SQIVND (reference sequence). CDR3 region: CASSETGVYNEQFF. The DNA read from the CDR3 is TGTGCCAGTAGTGAGACAGGGGTCTACAATGAG.

With respect to this clone: The read terminates 3 residues before the CDR3 end, so the remaining end is supplied by the germline J gene. V gene TRBV7-2 combines with J gene TRBJ2-5; no definite D call. The ends were cut back, 0 bases at V and 1 base at J, with 3 bases in the middle. Germline V lookup: CDR1 SGHTA, CDR2 FQGNSA. The CDR3 is 13 amino acids. CDR3 bases read: TGTGCCAGCAGCTTAGCCATCCAAGAGACC. It specifies CASSLAIQET. The full CDR3 is CASSLAIQETQYF.

Comment on this clone: The read gets to within 3 residues of the CDR3 end, and the germline J gene fills in the rest. The chain joins TRBV19 to TRBJ1-5; TRBD1 matches 7 bases. This CDR3 has 16 amino acids. J lost 5 bases, V lost 3 bases, and 10 bases had no gene match. Germline CDR1 and CDR2: LNHDA and SQIVND (reference sequence). CDR3 region: CASSMAVDRVHQPQHF. The covered CDR3 bases are TGTGCCAGTAGTATGGCCGTAGACAGGGTCCATCAGCCC.

Comments on this clone: Sequencing ends 3 residues short of the CDR3 end; the germline J gene provides the rest. This chain joins TRBV6-2 or TRBV6-3 and TRBJ2-4; TRBD2 matches 11 bases. CDR1 and CDR2 (germline): MNHEY, SVGEGT. The CDR3 runs to 12 residues. CDR3 loop: CASSAGLAVQYF. The sequenced part of the CDR3 DNA is TGTGCCAGCAGTGCGGGACTAGCGGTT.

With regard to this clone: The read stops 3 residues short of the end of the CDR3; the missing end is completed from the germline J gene. The rearrangement links TRBV5-1 to TRBJ2-2, with 12 bases identical to TRBD2. With 4 bases clipped from V and 4 bases from J, the junction kept 8 bases outside the gene matches. The CDR3 has 17 residues. CDR1 is SGHRS and CDR2 is YFSETQ in the germline V gene. This CDR3 is CASSDRLAGVITGELFF. The sequenced CDR3 bases are TGCGCCAGCAGCGATCGACTAGCGGGAGTAATCACCGGGGAG.

Note on this clone: The read finishes 3 residues shy of the CDR3 end, and the germline J gene is used to complete it. The chain links TRBV6-2 or TRBV6-3 to TRBJ2-3; the D is unclear. Looked up from germline, CDR1 is MNHEY and CDR2 is SVGEGT. The CDR3 contains 14 residues. Incomplete CDR3 DNA: TGTGCCAGCAGTTTACGGGTGTTGGATTGGACG. Amino acid sequence: CASSLRVLDWT. Given in full, the CDR3 is CASSLRVLDWTQYF.

As to this clone: The read terminates 3 residues before the CDR3 end, so the remaining end is supplied by the germline J gene. The chain has TRBV10-3 and TRBJ2-7; D is possibly TRBD2 (6 bases). Germline V gene sequence: CDR1 ENHRY, CDR2 SYGVKD. Trimming pared 6 bases from V and 0 bases from J, leaving 12 bases between. There are 14 residues in the CDR3. CDR3 DNA, as far as it was read: TGTGCCATCAGCCTGCGGGATCCCTCCTACGAG. This sequence encodes CAISLRDPSYE. The CDR3 in full is CAISLRDPSYEQYF.

Worth noting for this clone: Coverage ceases 3 residues before the CDR3 finishes, and the germline J gene fills in the end. The gene calls are TRBV20-1 and TRBJ2-2; D is possibly TRBD2 (6 bases). The CDR3 covers 14 residues. The ends were cut back, 5 bases at V and 5 bases at J, with 15 bases in the middle. CDR1 is DFQATT and CDR2 is SNEGSKA in the germline V gene (reference sequence). CDR3 bases read: TGCAGTGCTCACGGCGGGGTTTTTACCGGGGAG. It specifies CSAHGGVFTGE. From start to end, the CDR3 is CSAHGGVFTGELFF.

Regarding this clone: With the read ending 3 residues before the CDR3 end, the germline J gene is used to fill in that end. The V gene is TRBV6-1, the J gene TRBJ1-6; D is uncertain. Germline CDR1 reads MNHNS; CDR2 reads SASEGT. Trimming pared 4 bases from V and 6 bases from J, leaving 10 bases between. This CDR3 is 14 amino acids long. The CDR3 sequence: CASSGQVINSPLHF. The DNA read from the CDR3 is TGTGCCAGCAGTGGACAAGTTATTAATTCACCC.

Judged by frequency, this clone is medium-sized. The read is 3 residues too short to cover the CDR3 end, so that end is filled in from the germline J gene. The V and J genes are TRBV7-2 and TRBJ2-3; 10 nucleotides agree with TRBD2. CDR1 and CDR2 from the germline V gene are SGHTA and FQGNSA. This CDR3 region has 14 residues. V lost 5 bases to trimming and J lost 5 bases; unmatched junction nucleotides: 4. The CDR3 bases that were read are TGTGCCAGCAGCGCAATAGCGGGGGGAGATACG. This codes for CASSAIAGGDT. The full CDR3 protein is CASSAIAGGDTQYF.

Notes on this clone: The read ends 3 residues before the CDR3 terminus; that terminus is restored from the germline J gene. Other DNA sequences in the same sample also yield this CDR3. The chain combines TRBV18 with TRBJ1-2, with unresolved D. Germline V gene lookup returns CDR1 KGHSH and CDR2 LQKENI. This CDR3 is 17 amino acids long. Incomplete CDR3 DNA: TGTGCCAGCTCACCCCTCGCTAGCGGGGAACCCACAGATACC. Its protein is CASSPLASGEPTDT. The entire CDR3 sequence reads CASSPLASGEPTDTYTF.

Regarding this clone: The read ends 3 residues early relative to the CDR3; the germline J gene fills the gap. Other DNA sequences from this sample encode an identical CDR3 as well. V is TRBV6-2 or TRBV6-3 and J is TRBJ2-2, with 7 bases identical to TRBD1. Trimming at V came to 7 bases and at J to 9 bases, leaving 17 bases not matched to a gene. Germline loops: CDR1 MNHEY, CDR2 SVGEGT. This CDR3 has 16 residues. CDR3 DNA (partial): TGTGCCAGCATCCTGGGGACCGGGACAGCCCTAAGGGAG. Encoded protein: CASILGTGTALRE. Given in full, the CDR3 is CASILGTGTALRELFF.

Concerning this clone itself: Read sequence stops 3 residues before the CDR3 end, and the germline J gene provides the missing end. The rearrangement joins TRBV7-2 to TRBJ2-5; 9 bases line up with TRBD1. From germline, CDR1 is SGHTA and CDR2 FQGNSA. J gave up 5 bases and V 3 bases, and 4 bases lay outside the gene matches. CDR3 length: 14 amino acids. Incomplete CDR3 DNA: TGTGCCAGCAGCTTTAACAGGGGGCGGGAGACC. This encodes CASSFNRGRET. Given in full, the CDR3 is CASSFNRGRETQYF.

With respect to this clone: The read ends 3 residues early relative to the CDR3; the germline J gene fills the gap. The chain recombines TRBV20-1 with TRBJ2-5; D is possibly TRBD2 (7 bases). Germline V gene data show CDR1 as DFQATT and CDR2 as SNEGSKA (reference sequence). Trimming shortened V by 0 bases and J by 5 bases, and 19 bases separated the two germline ends. The CDR3 runs to 16 residues. Partial CDR3 DNA: TGCAGTGCTAGAGAGGTCTACGTCGGCGGGGGCGAGACC. Amino acids: CSAREVYVGGGET. The full CDR3 sequence reads CSAREVYVGGGETQYF.

With regard to this clone: The observed sequence ends 3 residues before the CDR3 terminus, with the missing tail filled in from the germline J gene. The chain couples TRBV19 to TRBJ2-2, with 14 bases matching TRBD2. There are 14 residues in the CDR3. With 6 bases clipped from V and 6 bases from J, the junction kept 0 bases outside the gene matches. Germline V gene data show CDR1 as LNHDA and CDR2 as SQIVND (reference sequence). CDR3 protein: CASRGLAGAGELFF. The part of the CDR3 DNA that was read is TGTGCCAGTAGGGGACTAGCGGGAGCCGGGGAG.

With regard to this clone: The read finishes 3 residues shy of the CDR3 end, and the germline J gene is used to complete it. The chain recombines TRBV20-1 with TRBJ2-2; TRBD1 matches 7 bases. Trimming at V came to 5 bases and at J to 4 bases, leaving 13 bases not matched to a gene. Germline CDR1 DFQATT, CDR2 SNEGSKA (reference sequence). This CDR3 region has 16 residues. CDR3 DNA, as far as it was read: TGCAGTGCTGGATCCACTTCCGGGACAGCCACCGGGGAG. Protein product: CSAGSTSGTATGE. The whole CDR3 is CSAGSTSGTATGELFF.

Turning to this clone: Mismatch with germline at one junction end may stem from a read error. The read ends 3 residues before the CDR3 terminus; that terminus is restored from the germline J gene. The gene calls are TRBV10-3 and TRBJ2-5, with D tentatively TRBD2 (6 bases). CDR3 length: 14 residues. Germline CDR1 and CDR2: ENHRY and SYGVKD. CDR3 DNA (partial): TGTGCCACCAGTGAAGGAGGGGAACAAGAGACC. Translating gives CATSEGGEQET. The whole CDR3 protein is CATSEGGEQETQYF.

A remark on this clone: The read halts 3 residues ahead of the CDR3 end, with the missing end drawn from the germline J gene. The chain has TRBV20-1 and TRBJ2-7; 8 nucleotides line up with TRBD1. CDR3 length: 17 residues. The ends lost 4 bases at V and 6 bases at J; junction bases unmatched: 20. CDR1 is DFQATT and CDR2 is SNEGSKA in the germline V gene (reference sequence). CDR3 protein: CSATSHPSTGVGGEQYF. Incomplete CDR3 DNA: TGCAGTGCTACTAGCCACCCTTCGACAGGGGTAGGAGGCGAG.

Of note for this clone: The CDR3 end falls 3 residues outside the read, so it is completed with the germline J gene. The rearrangement links TRBV28 to TRBJ1-2; possible D gene TRBD1, 5 bases. The CDR3 runs to 11 residues. Per the germline V gene, CDR1 is MDHEN and CDR2 is SYDVKM. The CDR3 is CASSLSGNYTF. The sequenced CDR3 bases are TGTGCCAGCAGTTTATCAGGGAAC.

Points on this clone: Read sequence stops 3 residues before the CDR3 end, and the germline J gene provides the missing end. The chain employs TRBV11-1 and TRBJ2-7, with 8 bases matching TRBD1. CDR1 SGHAT and CDR2 FQDESV come from the germline V gene (reference sequence). The ends lost 3 bases at V and 5 bases at J; junction bases unmatched: 6. CDR3 length equals 14 residues. CDR3 DNA, as far as it was read: TGTGCCAGCAGCTTGAGGCAGGGGGCGAACGAG. It yields the protein CASSLRQGANE. In full, the CDR3 is CASSLRQGANEQYF.

With respect to this clone: The read ends 3 residues shy of where the CDR3 ends; the end is completed using the germline J gene. The chain has TRBV7-2 and TRBJ2-7; weak D call: TRBD1 (6 bases). V was trimmed by 5 bases and J by 2 bases, leaving 13 bases between them. This CDR3 region has 14 residues. Germline V gene lookup returns CDR1 SGHTA and CDR2 FQGNSA. CDR3 region: CASSPDRTPYEQYF. The CDR3 bases that were read are TGTGCCAGCAGCCCAGACAGGACCCCCTACGAG.

Remarks on this clone: The sequence runs out 3 residues before the end of the CDR3; the remainder is reconstructed from the germline J gene. The chain carries TRBV30 and TRBJ1-1; a weak D match, TRBD1 (5 bases). V lost 4 bases and J lost 6, with 21 bases in between. The CDR3 contains 15 residues. The germline V gene encodes CDR1 GTSNPN and CDR2 SVGIG (reference sequence). The CDR3 reads CAWTNKGAAMAEAFF. Incomplete CDR3 DNA: TGTGCCTGGACCAACAAAGGGGCGGCAATGGCTGAA.

As for this clone: The CDR3 goes on 3 residues after the read ends, and that part is filled in from the germline J gene. The chain combines TRBV27 with TRBJ1-2; D is unresolved. The germline gives CDR1 MNHEY, CDR2 SMNVEV (reference sequence). V gave up 6 bases and J gave up 0 bases, with 11 bases separating them. CDR3 length: 14 residues. The DNA read from the CDR3 is TGTGCCAGCAGGCCCCGGTCCGCTAACTATGGC. Translating it yields CASRPRSANYG. The whole CDR3 is CASRPRSANYGYTF.

Remarks on this clone: From the germline J gene comes the end of the CDR3, since the read stops 3 residues before it. The chain uses TRBV30 and TRBJ2-7; 8 bases are shared with TRBD2. CDR1 and CDR2 from the germline V gene are GTSNPN and SVGIG (reference sequence). The CDR3 is 15 amino acids. V was clipped by 2 bases and J by 4 bases; unmatched bases: 10. Incomplete CDR3 DNA: TGTGCCTGGAGTCACCCGGGACTAGGAGGGTACGAG. It codes for CAWSHPGLGGYE. In full, the CDR3 is CAWSHPGLGGYEQYF. Complete variable domain (other parts from reference TRBV30 and TRBJ2-7): SQTIHQWPATLVQPVGSPLSLECTVEGTSNPNLYWYRQAAGRGLQLLFYSVGIGQISSEVPQNLSASRPQDRQFILSSKKLLLSDSGFYLCAWSHPGLGGYEQYFGPGTRLTVT.